These 20 T cell receptor beta chains originate from one sample sequenced in a study of blood T cell repertoires in COVID-19. Profiled with immunoSEQ multiplex PCR; TCRdb holds only in-frame clones, not every one. The sample consists of approximately 150,000 clones, approximately 90% of them appearing once. The sequenced material came from peripheral blood. These receptors were taken from a man in his fifties or sixties who had recovered from COVID-19.

V is TRBV12-3 or TRBV12-4 and J is TRBJ2-7; TRBD2 agrees at 7 bases. J gave up 3 bases and V 3 bases, and 2 bases lay outside the gene matches. The CDR3 contains 13 residues. In DNA, the CDR3 is TGTGCCAGCAGTTTTGGCGGGAGCTACGAGCAGTACTTC. Its translation: CASSFGGSYEQYF.

The chain employs TRBV28 and TRBJ2-3; 11 bases map to TRBD1. Germline lookup yields CDR1 MDHEN and CDR2 SYDVKM. CDR3 size: 17 residues. V shed 6 bases and J 3 bases; nucleotides not matched to a gene: 11. CDR3 sequence: CASRPNTGTGGTDTQYF. The CDR3 nucleotides are TGTGCCAGCAGACCGAATACCGGGACAGGGGGTACAGATACGCAGTATTTT.

This rearrangement joins TRBV10-1 to TRBJ2-3, with TRBD2 as a possible D gene (6 bases). V was pared by 6 bases and J by 5 bases, with 12 bases between. Germline-derived CDR1 and CDR2 are WNHNN and SYGVQD (reference sequence). The CDR3 consists of 13 residues. DNA of the CDR3: TGCGCCAGCAGGGAGAACGGGGGAGATACGCAGTATTTT. Amino acid sequence: CASRENGGDTQYF.

The chain carries TRBV5-6 and TRBJ1-3; D unclear. Trimming shortened V by 0 bases and J by 2 bases, and 15 bases separated the two germline ends. The CDR3 contains 17 residues. Germline assignment: CDR1 SGHDT and CDR2 YYEEEE. CDR3 DNA: TGTGCCAGCAGCTTGGATATCGGGGATATCACTGGAAACACCATATATTTT. Its translation: CASSLDIGDITGNTIYF.

The V call is TRBV5-1, the J call TRBJ2-1; D may be TRBD2 (5 bases). Per the germline V gene, CDR1 is SGHRS and CDR2 is YFSETQ. CDR3 length: 14 amino acids. V lost 7 bases and J lost 2, with 13 bases in between. This chain's CDR3 is CASSTREPYNEQFF. CDR3 DNA: TGCGCCAGCTCTACTAGAGAGCCCTACAATGAGCAGTTCTTC.

A word on this clone: This CDR3 is also generated by other DNA sequences in the sample. Here the CDR3 reads CASSIQGTEKLFF. The CDR3 DNA is TGTGCCAGTAGTATACAGGGTACTGAAAAACTGTTTTTT. The rearrangement uses TRBV19 and TRBJ1-4, with a weak D call TRBD1 (5 bases). V lost 2 bases to trimming and J lost 7 bases, with 8 bases between them. CDR1 and CDR2 (germline): LNHDA, SQIVND (reference sequence). The CDR3 spans 13 residues.

This sequence joins TRBV18 and TRBJ1-3, with D unclear. Trimming pared 3 bases from V and 0 bases from J, leaving 9 bases between. Germline V lookup: CDR1 KGHSH, CDR2 LQKENI. The CDR3 covers 15 residues. CDR3: CASSPGRSSGNTIYF. CDR3 sequence (DNA): TGTGCCAGCTCACCGGGTAGGAGCTCTGGAAACACCATATATTTT.

V and J are TRBV6-6 and TRBJ2-7, with 11 bases identical to TRBD2. The length of the CDR3 is 16 residues. Germline V gives CDR1 MNHNY, CDR2 SVGAGI (reference sequence). The junction had 11 bases not matched to a gene; V was cut back by 5 bases and J by 5 bases. The CDR3 sequence: CASSRLAGSLADEQYF. Here the CDR3 DNA reads TGTGCCAGCAGTCGACTAGCGGGAAGCCTCGCCGACGAGCAGTACTTC.

The V and J genes are TRBV5-1 and TRBJ1-1; a weak D match, TRBD1 (5 bases). The ends were cut back, 0 bases at V and 5 bases at J, with 8 bases in the middle. The CDR3 spans 13 residues. Germline-derived CDR1 and CDR2 are SGHRS and YFSETQ. CDR3 protein: CASSLGAGTEAFF. DNA for the CDR3: TGCGCCAGCAGCTTGGGAGCAGGGACTGAAGCTTTCTTT.

This chain uses TRBV7-2 with TRBJ1-6; D gene uncertain. The CDR3 spans 15 residues. Trimming pared 1 base from V and 5 bases from J, leaving 9 bases between. The germline gives CDR1 SGHTA, CDR2 FQGNSA. CDR3 amino acids: CASSLVLQNNSPLHF. The CDR3 region has the DNA TGTGCCAGCAGCTTAGTTCTACAGAATAATTCACCCCTCCACTTT. Drawing the rest from reference TRBV7-2 and TRBJ1-6, the complete variable domain is GAGVSQSPSNKVTEKGKDVELRCDPISGHTALYWYRQSLGQGLEFLIYFQGNSAPDKSGLPSDRFSAERTGGSVSTLTIQRTQQEDSAVYLCASSLVLQNNSPLHFGNGTRLTVT.

This sequence joins TRBV7-3 and TRBJ2-1, with TRBD2 matching over 10 bases. CDR1 is SGHTA and CDR2 is FQGTGA in the germline V gene. Germline trimming cut 2 bases from V and 4 bases from J; bases unmatched to any gene: 5. This CDR3 is 16 amino acids long. CDR3 coding DNA: TGTGCCAGCAGCTTAGCTAGCGGGGGTTTATACAATGAGCAGTTCTTC. The encoded protein is CASSLASGGLYNEQFF.

J is TRBJ1-2 and V is TRBV5-6; tentatively, D is TRBD1 (6 bases). V was pared by 4 bases and J by 5 bases, with 15 bases between. The V gene's germline CDR1 is SGHDT and CDR2 YYEEEE. The CDR3 extends over 14 amino acids. The CDR3 DNA reads TGTGCCAGCAGCCCCCTGGACAGCCTTTATGGCTACACCTTC. Translation: CASSPLDSLYGYTF.

The V and J genes are TRBV19 and TRBJ2-3, with D possibly matching TRBD2 (5 bases). Germline V gene data show CDR1 as LNHDA and CDR2 as SQIVND (reference sequence). There are 15 residues in the CDR3. Trimming left V 8 bases short and J 0 bases short, with 15 bases between. This chain's CDR3 is CASREGISSTDTQYF. The CDR3 DNA sequence: TGTGCCAGTCGAGAGGGCATTTCTAGCACAGATACGCAGTATTTT.

The chain has TRBV4-1 and TRBJ2-2, with TRBD1 matching 11 bases. The V gene's germline CDR1 is MGHRA and CDR2 YSYEKL. This CDR3 is built from 17 residues. Trimming removed 3 bases from V and 2 bases from J; junction bases left unmatched: 5. CDR3 nucleotides: TGCGCCAGCAGCCAGACCGGGACAGGGGGAAACACCGGGGAGCTGTTTTTT. This translates into CASSQTGTGGNTGELFF.

The genes are TRBV11-2 and TRBJ2-1; no firm D call. The V end was cut by 3 bases, the J end by 7 bases, with 19 bases between. The CDR3 extends over 16 amino acids. Germline values: CDR1 SGHAT, CDR2 FQNNGV. DNA for the CDR3: TGTGCCAGCAGCTTTGGTTGGTCTAGAGCTCCAAATGAGCAGTTCTTC. Translation gives CASSFGWSRAPNEQFF.

The CDR3 reads CASSQGGGRASSYEQYF. The CDR3 DNA sequence: TGTGCCAGCAGCCAAGGCGGCGGGAGGGCAAGTTCCTACGAGCAGTACTTC. This chain joins TRBV3-1 (or the pseudogene TRBV3-2) and TRBJ2-7; TRBD2 matches 9 bases. The CDR3 has 17 residues. The V segment lost 1 base and the J segment 1 base; nucleotides outside the gene matches: 8. Germline V gives CDR1 LGHDT, CDR2 YNNKEL (reference sequence).

V gene TRBV10-3 combines with J gene TRBJ1-1; 8 bases map to TRBD1. The CDR3 has 16 amino acids. Trimming removed 0 bases from V and 4 bases from J; junction bases left unmatched: 7. Germline V gene lookup returns CDR1 ENHRY and CDR2 SYGVKD. The chain's CDR3 is CAISESDRVWGTEAFF. The CDR3 DNA sequence: TGTGCCATCAGTGAGTCGGACAGGGTTTGGGGCACTGAAGCTTTCTTT.

The V call is TRBV9, the J call TRBJ1-2; D might be TRBD1 (6 bases). Trimming took off 2 bases at V and 3 bases at J, with 11 bases between the two ends. The CDR3 runs 14 residues. Germline lookup yields CDR1 SGDLS and CDR2 YYNGEE. The CDR3 sequence: CASSVQGLDYGYTF. CDR3 coding DNA: TGTGCCAGCAGCGTCCAGGGGTTGGACTATGGCTACACCTTC.

The chain carries TRBV6-4 and TRBJ2-3; 10 bases agree with TRBD2. Germline-derived CDR1 and CDR2 are MRHNA and SNTAGT. This CDR3 has 15 residues. V dropped 4 bases and J dropped 1; count of bases not matched to a gene: 2. This chain's CDR3 is CASSVTSGGTDTQYF. The CDR3 region has the DNA TGTGCCAGCAGTGTAACTAGCGGGGGCACAGATACGCAGTATTTT.

This chain links TRBV4-2 with TRBJ1-4; 8 bases agree with TRBD1. With V trimmed by 4 bases and J by 7 bases, 5 bases remained unmatched. The CDR3 runs to 14 residues. Per germline, CDR1 LGHNA and CDR2 YNFKEQ. CDR3 bases: TGTGCCAGCAGCCTGCAGGGGGCGGGTGAAAAACTGTTTTTT. Residues: CASSLQGAGEKLFF.